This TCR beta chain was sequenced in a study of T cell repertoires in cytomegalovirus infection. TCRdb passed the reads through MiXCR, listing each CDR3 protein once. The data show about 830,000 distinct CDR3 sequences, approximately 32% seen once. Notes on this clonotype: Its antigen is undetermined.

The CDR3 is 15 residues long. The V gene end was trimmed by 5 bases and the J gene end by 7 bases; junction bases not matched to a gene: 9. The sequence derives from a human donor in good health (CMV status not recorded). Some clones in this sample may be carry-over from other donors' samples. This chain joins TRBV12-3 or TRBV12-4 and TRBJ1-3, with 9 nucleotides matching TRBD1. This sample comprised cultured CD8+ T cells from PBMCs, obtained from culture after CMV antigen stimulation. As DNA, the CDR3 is TGTGCCAGCAGTACGGACAGGGGTAGTCAGAACACCATATATTTT. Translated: CASSTDRGSQNTIYF.